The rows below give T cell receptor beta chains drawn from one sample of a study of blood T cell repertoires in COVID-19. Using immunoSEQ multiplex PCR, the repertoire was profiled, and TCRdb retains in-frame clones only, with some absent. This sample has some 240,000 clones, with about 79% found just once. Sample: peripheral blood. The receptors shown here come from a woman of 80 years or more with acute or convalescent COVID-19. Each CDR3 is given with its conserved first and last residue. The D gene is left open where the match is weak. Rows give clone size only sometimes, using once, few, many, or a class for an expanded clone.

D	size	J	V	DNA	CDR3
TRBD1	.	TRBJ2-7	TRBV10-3	TGTGCCATCAGTGAAAGAGACAGGGACCACGAGCAGTACTTC	CAISERDRDHEQYF
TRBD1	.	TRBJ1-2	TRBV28	TGTGCCAGCAGTCTCCTCCAGGGGGCGCTCGACTACACCTTC	CASSLLQGALDYTF
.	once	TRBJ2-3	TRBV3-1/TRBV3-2	TGTGCCAGCAGCCGATCCCTAGCCGCAGATACGCAGTATTTT	CASSRSLAADTQYF
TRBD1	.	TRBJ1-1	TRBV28	TGTGCCAGTCCACAGGGGGCCGGGGGAGGCACTGAAGCTTTCTTT	CASPQGAGGGTEAFF
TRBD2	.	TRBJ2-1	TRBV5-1	TGCGCCAGCAGCGTTTCCGGGACTAGCGCCTACAATGAGCAGTTCTTC	CASSVSGTSAYNEQFF
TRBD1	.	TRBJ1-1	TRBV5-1	TGCGCCAGCAGCGCGAAGGACAGGGTTTACACTGAAGCTTTCTTT	CASSAKDRVYTEAFF
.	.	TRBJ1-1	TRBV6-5	TGTGCCAGCAGTACGCAGGGCAACGGGCACACTGAAGCTTTCTTT	CASSTQGNGHTEAFF
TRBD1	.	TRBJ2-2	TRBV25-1	TGTGCCAGCAGTGCACCAGGGGGAATCACCGGGGAGCTGTTTTTT	CASSAPGGITGELFF
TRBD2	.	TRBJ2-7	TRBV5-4	TGTGCCAGCAGCTTGCGGGGGGGCCCCTACGAGCAGTACTTC	CASSLRGGPYEQYF
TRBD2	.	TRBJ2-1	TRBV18	TGTGCCAGCTCACCGGGACTAGCCCAACACTACAATGAGCAGTTCTTC	CASSPGLAQHYNEQFF
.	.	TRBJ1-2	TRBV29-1	TGCAGCGTTGAAGATGAAGTCAGGGAGGGCGGTGGCTACACCTTC	CSVEDEVREGGGYTF
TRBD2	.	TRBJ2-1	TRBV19	TGTGCCAGTAGTATGGCCAGCGGGGGGGGTTCCAGCTCCTACAATGAGCAGTTCTTC	CASSMASGGGSSSYNEQFF
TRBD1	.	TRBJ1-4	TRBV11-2	TGTGCCAGCAGCCTAACAGGGGGTGGAGAAAAACTGTTTTTT	CASSLTGGGEKLFF
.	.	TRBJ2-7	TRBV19	TGTGCCAGGATATACAGGGCGAACCCCTCCTACGAGCAGTACTTC	CARIYRANPSYEQYF
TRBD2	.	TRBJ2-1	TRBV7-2	TGTGCCAGCAGCACGGGACTAGCGGGGTCACAGTTCTTC	CASSTGLAGSQFF
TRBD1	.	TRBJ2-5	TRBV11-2	TGTGCCAGCAGCTTAGTAGGTGGGACAGGGAGAGAGACCCAGTACTTC	CASSLVGGTGRETQYF
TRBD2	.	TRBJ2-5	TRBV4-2	TGTGCCAGCAGCCAAGACGGCCTTCGGATAGCGGGGGGGGAGCTAGAGACCCAGTACTTC	CASSQDGLRIAGGELETQYF
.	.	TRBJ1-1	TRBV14	TGTGCCAGCCCGTCGAGGAACACTGAAGCTTTCTTT	CASPSRNTEAFF
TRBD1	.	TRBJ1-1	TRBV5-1	TGCGCCAGCAGCCAGCAGGGGGGGAACACTGAAGCTTTCTTT	CASSQQGGNTEAFF
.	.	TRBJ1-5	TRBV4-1	TGCGCCAGCAGCCAAGAACGGGTAAATAGCAATCAGCCCCAGCATTTT	CASSQERVNSNQPQHF
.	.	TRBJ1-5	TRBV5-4	TGTGCCAGCAGCCTCGGACTGGACCAGCCCCAGCATTTT	CASSLGLDQPQHF
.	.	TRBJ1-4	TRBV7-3	TGTGCCAGCAGCTTACAAGCAGGTGAAAAACTGTTTTTT	CASSLQAGEKLFF
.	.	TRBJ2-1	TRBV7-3	TGTGCCAGCAGCCCTCAGGACACCGCAGGCGATGAGCAGTTCTTC	CASSPQDTAGDEQFF
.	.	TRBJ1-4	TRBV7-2	TGTGCCAGCAGCCCCTATAGCTCAACTAATGAAAAACTGTTTTTT	CASSPYSSTNEKLFF
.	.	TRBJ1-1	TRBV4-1	TGCGCCAGCAGCCTGGACTGGGAGAACACTGAAGCTTTCTTT	CASSLDWENTEAFF
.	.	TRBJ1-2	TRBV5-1	TGCGCCAGCAGCGTTGGAGGGACGGTCGGGGGCTACACCTTC	CASSVGGTVGGYTF
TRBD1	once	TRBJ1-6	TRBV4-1	TGCGCCAGCAGCCAAGTCCAAAACAGGGGCACCTATAATTCACCCCTCCACTTT	CASSQVQNRGTYNSPLHF
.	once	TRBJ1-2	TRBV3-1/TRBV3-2	TGTGCCAGCAGCCAAGGTAACCACAACCGCTTC	CASSQGNHNRF
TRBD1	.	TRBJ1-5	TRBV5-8	TGTGCCAGCAGCTTGGGATTCGGGGACAGGGCTCTATATAGCAATCAGCCCCAGCATTTT	CASSLGFGDRALYSNQPQHF
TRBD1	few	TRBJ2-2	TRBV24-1	TGTGCCACCAGTGATGGGGACAGGGGTAGGCCCGGGGAGCTGTTTTTT	CATSDGDRGRPGELFF
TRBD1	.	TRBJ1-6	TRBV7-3	TGTGCCAGCAGTAGGGGGCTGGATTCACCCCTCCACTTT	CASSRGLDSPLHF
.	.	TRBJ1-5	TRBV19	TGTGCCAGTAGTATTTTCAGGGGCGCTCAGCCCCAGCATTTT	CASSIFRGAQPQHF
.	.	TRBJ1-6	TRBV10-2	TGCGCCAGCAGTGAGTCCTCGGGGGATAATTCACCCCTCCACTTT	CASSESSGDNSPLHF
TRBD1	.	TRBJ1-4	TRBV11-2	TGTGCCAGCACCCCCGGGGACAGGATTAGGACTAATGAAAAACTGTTTTTT	CASTPGDRIRTNEKLFF
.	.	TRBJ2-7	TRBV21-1	TGTGCCAGCGGTTCTGACAGGGGGCCGCTCTACGAGCAGTACTTC	CASGSDRGPLYEQYF
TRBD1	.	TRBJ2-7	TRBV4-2	TGTGCCAGCAGCCAGGGCACAGGGGATCTCTACGAGCAGTACTTC	CASSQGTGDLYEQYF
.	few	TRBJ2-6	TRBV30	TGTGCCTGGAGAGGCAGGGGTAGGGCGTCTGGGGCCAACGTCCTGACTTTC	CAWRGRGRASGANVLTF
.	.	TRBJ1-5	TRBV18	TGTGCCAGCTCACGGGCAGGTCATCAGCCCCAGCATTTT	CASSRAGHQPQHF
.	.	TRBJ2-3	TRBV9	TGTGCCAGCAGCGGGACAGCGACTCCCCGCACAGATACGCAGTATTTT	CASSGTATPRTDTQYF
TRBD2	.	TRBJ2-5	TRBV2	TGTGCCAGCAGCTCTGGACTAGCGGGGGGTCAAGAGACCCAGTACTTC	CASSSGLAGGQETQYF
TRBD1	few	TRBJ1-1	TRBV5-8	TGTGCCAGCAGCGGCGAGGACAGGGGAACTGAAGCTTTCTTT	CASSGEDRGTEAFF
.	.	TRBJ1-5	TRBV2	TGTGCCAGCAGTGAAGGCCGAGGGCATCAGCCCCAGCATTTT	CASSEGRGHQPQHF
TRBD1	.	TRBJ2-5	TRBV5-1	TGCGCCAGCAGCTTGGGGGTCAATGAGCAGGGGGCGAGAGAGACCCAGTACTTC	CASSLGVNEQGARETQYF
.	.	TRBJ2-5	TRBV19	TGTGCCAGTACCCTTGGGTCTAGCAGGCAAGAGACCCAGTACTTC	CASTLGSSRQETQYF
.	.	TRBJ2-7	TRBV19	TGTGCCAGTAGTATCGGCCAGGGTTCCTACGAGCAGTACTTC	CASSIGQGSYEQYF
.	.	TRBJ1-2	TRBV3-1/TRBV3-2	TGTGCCAGCAGCCCGACCGGGGCGGGGGCTAGACGCAATCACTACGGCTACACCTTC	CASSPTGAGARRNHYGYTF
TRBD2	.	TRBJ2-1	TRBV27	TGTGCCAGCAGTAAGTTAAGCCCGGGACTAGCGGGGGGTGCTGATGAGCAGTTCTTC	CASSKLSPGLAGGADEQFF